This T cell receptor (beta chain) comes out of a study of preoperative IRX-2 immunotherapy in early breast cancer. The method was immunoSEQ multiplex PCR; TCRdb's version includes in-frame clones alone and lacks a portion of them. The sample lists roughly 45,000 clones, about 95% occurring once. The sample's treatment: preoperative locoregional IRX-2 cytokine immunotherapy. Preoperative locoregional IRX-2 cytokine immunotherapy was tested in the phase Ib source study. This CDR3 is 14 amino acids long. With 4 bases clipped from V and 10 bases from J, the junction kept 2 bases outside the gene matches. Germline V CDR1 and CDR2: SGHNT, YENEEA.

The material was tumor tissue, obtained after IRX-2 immunotherapy. The chain has TRBV11-3 and TRBJ2-1, with 15 bases fitting TRBD2. The origin of this receptor is a human donor with breast cancer. The CDR3 DNA follows: TGTGCCAGCAGCTCAGGGACTAGCGGGGGGGAGCAGTTCTTC. Its translation is CASSSGTSGGEQFF.